This is a list of T cell receptor beta chains from one sample in a study of OX40 agonist ivuxolimab in advanced cancers. This table comes from immunoSEQ multiplex PCR, and its TCRdb copy is limited to in-frame clones, with some not included. Among about 49,000 clones listed, about 85% were seen once. The specimen comprised CD4+ or CD8+ T cells sorted from blood, sampled in a trial of the OX40 agonist ivuxolimab. The receptors were gathered from an adult with an advanced solid tumor such as melanoma, head and neck, liver or kidney cancer. The CDR3 runs from the conserved cysteine through the conserved F or W.

v_call cdr3_aa
TRBV9 CASSAGQGIGLRDTF
TRBV27 CASSFSQGPEAFF
TRBV5-6 CASSQPLGSYEQYF
TRBV19 CASSLYRDQPQHF
TRBV7-3 CASSHNRGLVSYEQYF
TRBV9 CAFVSTDSYEQYF
TRBV5-5 CASSHGQGIFYEQYF
TRBV27 CASSFWGYEQYF
TRBV6-5 CASSSSRVYTGNTIYF
TRBV25-1 CASSFGGGTEAFF
TRBV15 CATSRDHGQGTEAFF